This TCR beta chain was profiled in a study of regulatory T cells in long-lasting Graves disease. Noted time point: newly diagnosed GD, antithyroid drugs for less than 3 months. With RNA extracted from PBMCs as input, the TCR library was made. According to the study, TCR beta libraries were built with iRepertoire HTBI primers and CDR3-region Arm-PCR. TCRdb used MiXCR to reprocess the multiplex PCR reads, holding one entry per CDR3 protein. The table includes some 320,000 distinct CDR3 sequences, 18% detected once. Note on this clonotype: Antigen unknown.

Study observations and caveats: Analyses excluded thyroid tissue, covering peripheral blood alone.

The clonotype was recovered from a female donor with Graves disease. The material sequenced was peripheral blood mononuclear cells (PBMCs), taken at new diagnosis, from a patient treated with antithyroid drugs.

The CDR3 DNA is TGCAGTGCTAGAGATAGGAAGCTGGGGACTAGCGCCTACAATGAGCAGTTCTTC. This sequence encodes CSARDRKLGTSAYNEQFF. The V call is TRBV20-1, the J call TRBJ2-1; TRBD2 aligns across 10 bases. The J segment lost 2 bases and the V segment lost 0 bases, leaving 10 bases of the junction unmatched. Germline CDR1 and CDR2: DFQATT and SNEGSKA (reference sequence). This CDR3 region has 18 residues.